The present T cell receptor beta chain was sequenced within a study of T cell responses to AZD1222 COVID-19 vaccine. Some second doses came at about 4 weeks and others at about 12 weeks; these were pooled. This CDR3 region has 18 residues. Per the germline V gene, CDR1 is SGHAT and CDR2 is FQNNGV. V gave up 5 bases and J gave up 0 bases; unmatched junction bases: 12. Generated by immunoSEQ multiplex PCR, the TCRdb table keeps only in-frame clones and is missing some. There are over 85,000 clones in the sample; approximately 84% occur only once, and approximately 14% lies in the top ten. Study findings and constraints: In a largely white British group with more females than males, clonal diversity was possibly underestimated. No day 14 peak samples; only post-peak repertoires were characterized. The study found vaccine-associated CD4 TCRs spanning spike, dominant at 160-218 and 743-854.

Concerning this clone itself: The antigen is not known.

The chain has TRBV11-2 and TRBJ1-4; 7 bases match TRBD1. This TCR was recovered from an adult who received the AZD1222 COVID-19 vaccine. The sample was peripheral blood, taken 28 days after the second AZD1222 dose. CDR3 residues: CASSLTGTALATNEKLFF. In DNA, the CDR3 is TGTGCCAGCAGCCTCACCGGGACAGCCCTTGCAACTAATGAAAAACTGTTTTTT.